In its sample, the clone carrying this T cell receptor (beta chain) was seen a few times. The antigen is undetermined. This sample was included in a study of T cells in Graves' hyperthyroidism and ophthalmopathy. Study details: At initial diagnosis, before any treatment had begun, peripheral blood was obtained. Study results and limitations: Stable hyperthyroidism was told apart from ophthalmopathy by a model built on 13 V-J features.

Authors of the study amplified TCR beta CDR3 regions from RNA transcripts. First-round RT-PCR of the TCR CDR3 relied on the HTBI primer set. TCRdb itself ran the multiplex PCR reads through MiXCR, one entry per CDR3 protein. Found here are some 530,000 distinct CDR3 sequences, around a fifth of them singletons; the top ten hold approximately 49%. Exclusion followed for patients with uncontrolled infection, other autoimmune disease, pregnancy or lactation. The diagnostic basis comprised clinical symptoms, serum thyroxine and TRAb, thyroid ultrasound and orbital computed tomography. V trimming: 4 bases; J trimming: 4 bases; junction bases outside the gene matches: 4. The CDR3 extends over 14 amino acids. Germline V gene lookup returns CDR1 SGHAT and CDR2 FQDESV (reference sequence).

The source is a woman in her 70s with Graves' ophthalmopathy. The sample comprised blood. The chain uses TRBV11-1 and TRBJ2-5; 9 nucleotides agree with TRBD1. CDR3 sequence (DNA): TGTGCCAGCAGCTGGGACAGGGTTGGAGAGACCCAGTACTTC. It yields the protein CASSWDRVGETQYF.